These 18 T cell receptor beta chains were sequenced from one sample in a study of control samples from healthy donors and cancer patients. The protocol was immunoSEQ multiplex PCR, while the TCRdb copy is restricted to in-frame clones and leaves out a portion. The sample gives tens of thousands of clones, around 90% of which show up once; roughly 2% is in the top ten. Sequenced: PBMCs. These receptors all come from an older woman with head and neck cancer.

This chain links TRBV28 with TRBJ2-4, with 7 bases aligning to TRBD1. This CDR3 comprises 20 residues. Losses at the gene ends were 6 bases for V and 1 base for J; bases not matched to a gene: 21. CDR1 is MDHEN, CDR2 SYDVKM, per germline. The CDR3 is CASSPIIGQGVGRAKNIQYF. In nucleotides, the CDR3 is TGTGCCAGCAGCCCGATTATAGGGCAGGGGGTGGGGCGGGCCAAAAACATTCAGTACTTC.

V gene TRBV20-1 combines with J gene TRBJ2-7, with D uncertain. The V gene's germline CDR1 is DFQATT and CDR2 SNEGSKA (reference sequence). V was pared by 6 bases and J by 4 bases, with 7 bases between. CDR3 length: 10 residues. CDR3: CSANLYEQYF. The CDR3 DNA follows: TGCAGTGCCAATCTTTACGAGCAGTACTTC.

The J gene is TRBJ1-2, the V gene TRBV29-1; D is uncertain. Germline CDR1 reads SQVTM; CDR2 reads ANQGSEA. The CDR3 totals 13 residues. V lost 4 bases and J lost 10, with 19 bases in between. CDR3 in DNA: TGCAGCGTTGCTCTTGGAGGCGGAGTGGACTACACCTTC. Amino acids: CSVALGGGVDYTF.

In regard to this clone: The germline gene is not matched at one end of the junction; a read error may be the cause. This rearrangement joins TRBV28 to TRBJ2-5; D is possibly TRBD2 (5 bases). Looked up from germline, CDR1 is MDHEN and CDR2 is SYDVKM. This CDR3 region has 15 residues. The CDR3 here is CASSSKDVIRESQYF. DNA of the CDR3: TGTGCCAGCAGTTCGAAGGACGTTATAAGGGAGAGCCAGTACTTC.

The chain links TRBV28 to TRBJ2-3; 7 bases line up with TRBD2. V lost 3 bases and J lost 2; bases outside the gene matches: 23. The germline gives CDR1 MDHEN, CDR2 SYDVKM. This CDR3 is 21 amino acids long. The CDR3 coding sequence is TGTGCCAGCAGTTTGGTATTGGGGGGGACTACAAAACGGGTACTCACAGATACGCAGTATTTT. It yields the protein CASSLVLGGTTKRVLTDTQYF.

The chain combines TRBV19 with TRBJ1-4; D is possibly TRBD1 (5 bases). V was cut by 3 bases and J by 5 bases, with 10 bases left in between. This CDR3 spans 14 amino acids. Germline V gives CDR1 LNHDA, CDR2 SQIVND (reference sequence). The CDR3 bases are TGTGCCAGTAGTATGGCGGGGGGGAATGAAAAACTGTTTTTT. It codes for CASSMAGGNEKLFF.

DNA for the CDR3: TGTGCCAGCAATGGACCGAATGGCTACACCTTC. Its protein product is CASNGPNGYTF. The rearrangement joins TRBV6-5 to TRBJ1-2; D ambiguous. This CDR3 contains 11 residues. Deletions cut 7 bases from V and 6 bases from J, with 9 bases between. Germline CDR1 and CDR2: MNHEY and SVGAGI.

This clone showed up just a few times. The chain recombines TRBV19 with TRBJ1-1; no firm D call. This CDR3 has 13 amino acids. Deletions cut 3 bases from V and 4 bases from J, with 9 bases between. CDR1 and CDR2 (germline): LNHDA, SQIVND (reference sequence). CDR3 loop: CASSMWGGTEAFF. The DNA for the CDR3 is TGTGCCAGTAGTATGTGGGGAGGCACTGAAGCTTTCTTT.

V and J are TRBV10-3 and TRBJ1-2; 10 bases are a match to TRBD1. CDR3 length: 16 amino acids. CDR1 and CDR2 (germline): ENHRY, SYGVKD. V was clipped by 7 bases and J by 7 bases; unmatched bases: 15. The CDR3 nucleotides read TGTGCCATCAAGGATATGACAGGGGGCGATCTTGGTGGCTACACCTTC. This encodes CAIKDMTGGDLGGYTF.

The table lists this clone with a count of one. V and J are TRBV7-6 and TRBJ2-7, with 12 bases that match TRBD2. V dropped 4 bases and J dropped 2; count of bases not matched to a gene: 3. Per germline, CDR1 SGHVS and CDR2 FNYEAQ. CDR3 length: 15 amino acids. Written as DNA, the CDR3 is TGTGCCAGCAGCTCCTGGACTAGCGGGGCCTACGAGCAGTACTTC. It is translated as CASSSWTSGAYEQYF.

The CDR3 sequence: CASSPLQGASTEAFF. CDR3 nucleotides: TGTGCCAGCAGCCCCCTACAGGGGGCTAGCACTGAAGCTTTCTTT. The chain joins TRBV16 to TRBJ1-1; 9 positions agree with TRBD1. The CDR3 is 15 residues long. Germline V gene lookup returns CDR1 KGHSY and CDR2 FQNENV. V lost 4 bases and J lost 4; bases outside the gene matches: 7. The full variable domain, its missing parts supplied by reference TRBV16 and TRBJ1-1, is GEEVAQTPKHLVRGEGQKAKLYCAPIKGHSYVFWYQQVLKNEFKFLISFQNENVFDETGMPKERFSAKCLPNSPCSLEIQATKLEDSAVYFCASSPLQGASTEAFFGQGTRLTVV.

The chain uses TRBV4-3 and TRBJ2-7; tentatively, D is TRBD2 (6 bases). Germline lookup yields CDR1 LGHNA and CDR2 YSLEER. The V gene lost 0 bases and the J gene lost 3 bases, with 12 bases spanning the gap. The CDR3 totals 15 residues. CDR3 loop: CASSQDPGSGYEQYF. CDR3 in DNA: TGCGCCAGCAGCCAAGATCCCGGGAGTGGCTACGAGCAGTACTTC.

The genes are TRBV2 and TRBJ2-2, with TRBD2 matching over 9 bases. The CDR3 consists of 15 residues. The germline CDR1 and CDR2 sequences are SNHLY and FYNNEI. With 6 bases clipped from V and 1 base from J, the junction kept 3 bases outside the gene matches. CDR3 sequence (DNA): TGTGCCAGCAGAAGGACTAGCGTGAACACCGGGGAGCTGTTTTTT. It translates to CASRRTSVNTGELFF. Complete variable domain (other parts from reference TRBV2 and TRBJ2-2): EPEVTQTPSHQVTQMGQEVILRCVPISNHLYFYWYRQILGQKVEFLVSFYNNEISEKSEIFDDQFSVERPDGSNFTLKIRSTKLEDSAMYFCASRRTSVNTGELFFGEGSRLTVL.

The V and J genes are TRBV30 and TRBJ2-7; TRBD1 aligns across 8 bases. Germline V gene data show CDR1 as GTSNPN and CDR2 as SVGIG (reference sequence). The V and J ends lost 4 bases and 2 bases, in that order; junction bases with no gene match: 10. The CDR3 length is 15 residues. The CDR3 sequence: CAWTPGQVETYEQYF. The CDR3 nucleotides read TGTGCCTGGACACCGGGACAGGTTGAGACCTACGAGCAGTACTTC. The whole variable domain, remainder taken from reference TRBV30 and TRBJ2-7, is SQTIHQWPATLVQPVGSPLSLECTVEGTSNPNLYWYRQAAGRGLQLLFYSVGIGQISSEVPQNLSASRPQDRQFILSSKKLLLSDSGFYLCAWTPGQVETYEQYFGPGTRLTVT.

This clone has more than one count but fewer than ten. This chain uses TRBV7-2 with TRBJ2-2; 13 bases fit TRBD2. V lost 7 bases and J lost 7; bases outside the gene matches: 15. The germline CDR1 and CDR2 sequences are SGHTA and FQGNSA. This CDR3 contains 18 residues. The CDR3 DNA is TGTGCCAGCACCCACAGGAGGACTAGCGGGAGTATTGTCGGGGAGCTGTTTTTT. It translates to CASTHRRTSGSIVGELFF.

The chain recombines TRBV6-2 or TRBV6-3 with TRBJ2-4, with no clear D. The CDR3 loop spans 14 amino acids. CDR1 MNHEY and CDR2 SVGEGT come from the germline V gene. V was shortened by 2 bases and J by 3 bases, with 8 bases between the two germline ends. The CDR3: CASSYGQYKNIQYF. The DNA of the CDR3 is TGTGCCAGCAGTTACGGGCAGTACAAAAACATTCAGTACTTC.

The CDR3 sequence is CASSPQGAYEQYF. In nucleotides, the CDR3 is TGTGCCAGCAGCCCCCAGGGGGCCTACGAGCAGTACTTC. The chain employs TRBV7-3 and TRBJ2-7, with 7 bases aligning to TRBD1. Germline V CDR1 and CDR2: SGHTA, FQGTGA. J gave up 2 bases and V 5 bases, and 3 bases lay outside the gene matches. The CDR3 loop spans 13 amino acids.

The chain links TRBV5-5 to TRBJ2-2; 7 positions agree with TRBD1. CDR1 is SGHKS and CDR2 is YYEKEE in the germline V gene (reference sequence). The CDR3 contains 15 residues. Trimming removed 2 bases from V and 2 bases from J; junction bases left unmatched: 3. The CDR3 sequence: CASSLRDSNTGELFF. In DNA form, the CDR3 reads TGTGCCAGCAGCTTAAGGGACAGTAACACCGGGGAGCTGTTTTTT.